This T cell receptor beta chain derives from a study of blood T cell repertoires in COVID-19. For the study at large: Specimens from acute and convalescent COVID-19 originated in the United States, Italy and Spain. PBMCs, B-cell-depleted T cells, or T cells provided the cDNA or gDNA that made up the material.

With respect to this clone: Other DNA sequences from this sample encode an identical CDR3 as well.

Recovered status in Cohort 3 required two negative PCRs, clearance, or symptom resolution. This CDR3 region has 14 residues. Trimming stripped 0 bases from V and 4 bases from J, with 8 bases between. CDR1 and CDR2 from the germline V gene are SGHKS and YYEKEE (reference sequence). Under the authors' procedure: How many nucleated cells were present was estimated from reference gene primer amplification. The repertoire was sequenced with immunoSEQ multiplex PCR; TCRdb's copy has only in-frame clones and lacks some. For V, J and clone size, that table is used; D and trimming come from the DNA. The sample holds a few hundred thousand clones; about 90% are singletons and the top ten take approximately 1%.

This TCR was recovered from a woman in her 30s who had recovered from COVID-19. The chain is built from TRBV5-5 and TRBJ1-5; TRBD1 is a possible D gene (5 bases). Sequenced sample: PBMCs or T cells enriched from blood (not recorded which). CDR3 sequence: CASSLDRRNQPQHF. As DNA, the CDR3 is TGTGCCAGCAGCTTGGACAGGAGAAATCAGCCCCAGCATTTT.